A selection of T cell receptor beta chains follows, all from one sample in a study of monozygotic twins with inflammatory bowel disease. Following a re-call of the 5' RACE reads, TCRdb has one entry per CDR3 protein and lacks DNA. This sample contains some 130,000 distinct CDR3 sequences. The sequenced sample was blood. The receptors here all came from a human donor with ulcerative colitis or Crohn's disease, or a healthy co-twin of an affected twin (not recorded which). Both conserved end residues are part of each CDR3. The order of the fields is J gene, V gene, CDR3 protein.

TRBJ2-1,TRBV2,CATNNGVNEQFF
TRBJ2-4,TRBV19,CASSINLAGGSKNIQYF
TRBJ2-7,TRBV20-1,CSASLRDRVYEQYF
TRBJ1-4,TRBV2,CASSDRDGMFELFF
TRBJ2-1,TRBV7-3,CASSLMGGGGYNEQFF
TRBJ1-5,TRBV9,CASSAEGHSNQPQHF
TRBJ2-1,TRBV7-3,CASSLGQGNLHEQFF
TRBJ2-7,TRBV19,CASSSQGVSYEQYF
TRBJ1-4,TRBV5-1,CASSLISGGSEKLFF
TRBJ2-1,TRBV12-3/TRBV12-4,CASSFGGGAHNEQFF
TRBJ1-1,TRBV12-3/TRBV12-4,CASSQGLNTEAFF
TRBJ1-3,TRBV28,CASSLRGTSGNTIYF
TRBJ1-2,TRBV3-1,CASSQDLARDFGYTF
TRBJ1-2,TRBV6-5,CASSYRRQGAKYSYTF
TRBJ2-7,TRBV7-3,CASSLTGTPNEQYF
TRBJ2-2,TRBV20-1,CSARVTRTRGTGELFF
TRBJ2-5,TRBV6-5,CASSWTGVFQETQYF
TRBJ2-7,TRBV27,CASRRGLSYEQYF
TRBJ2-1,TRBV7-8,CASSFRRLSNNEQFF
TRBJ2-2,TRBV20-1,CSARTSGRANTGELFF
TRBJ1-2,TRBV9,CASSVDRGDGYTF
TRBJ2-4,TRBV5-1,CASSLEGWGRENIQYF
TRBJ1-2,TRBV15,CATSRPDRDGYTF
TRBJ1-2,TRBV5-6,CASTEGARGYTF
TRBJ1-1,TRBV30,CAWTKAGVHTEAFF
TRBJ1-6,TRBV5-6,CASSLISDTHYNSPLHF
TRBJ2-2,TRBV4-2,CASSQDPLAAGNTGELFF
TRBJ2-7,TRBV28,CASSFGPPAYEQYF
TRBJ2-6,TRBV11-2,CASSLGVAGANVLTF
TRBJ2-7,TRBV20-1,CSARDLQTSGFYEQYF
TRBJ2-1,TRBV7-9,CASSPRRGYNEQFF
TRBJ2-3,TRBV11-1,CASSRGQEGRTDTQYF
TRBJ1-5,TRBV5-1,CASSQGRLSNQPQHF
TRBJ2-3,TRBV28,CASSPPQCRGGTDTQYF
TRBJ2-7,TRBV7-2,CASSLEQAIGEQYF
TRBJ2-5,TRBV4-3,CASSQEGREETQYF
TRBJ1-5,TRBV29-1,CSARDRDQPQHF
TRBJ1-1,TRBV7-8,CASSARSGLGVTEAFF
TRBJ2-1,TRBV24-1,CATSDTTGGAYNEQFF
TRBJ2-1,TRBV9,CASSVGGSGSYNEQFF
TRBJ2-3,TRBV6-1,CASSQGTSGAWTDTQYF
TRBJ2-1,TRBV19,CASSTTIYNEQFF
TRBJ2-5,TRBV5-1,CASSLFSGEGETQYF
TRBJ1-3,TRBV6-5,CATSAFNTIYF
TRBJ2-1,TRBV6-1,CASSPSGRATHEQFF
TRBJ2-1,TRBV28,CASSRQGPLLNEQFF
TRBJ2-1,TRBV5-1,CASSFRTSGQRSNEQFF
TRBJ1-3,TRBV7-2,CASSLVGASSGNTIYF
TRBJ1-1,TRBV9,CASSVTQGFAEAFF
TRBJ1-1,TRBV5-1,CASSLDGRAKNTEAFF
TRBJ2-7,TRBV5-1,CASSSSGQASYEQYF
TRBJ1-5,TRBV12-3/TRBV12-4,CASGDKAIDQPQHF
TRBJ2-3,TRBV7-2,CASSPDGPTDTQYF
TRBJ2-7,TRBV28,CASSQPGLESNEQYF
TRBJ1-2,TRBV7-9,CASSPPVSWGYGYTF
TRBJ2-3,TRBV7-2,CASSLDISSTDTQYF
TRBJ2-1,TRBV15,CATSRDLVASGNEQFF
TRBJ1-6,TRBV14,CASSRMDRSYNSPLHF
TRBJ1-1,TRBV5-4,CASTPRPPPNTEAFF
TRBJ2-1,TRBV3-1,CASSHGLAGGNEQFF